Reported below is one T cell receptor beta chain. Its recognized antigen is unknown. No base qualities exist here, and no much larger clone lies one base off it. The CDR3 regions of human TCRbeta chains were analyzed by immunosequencing. Per the original workflow: TCRs in the repertoires were compared against a reference library of SARS-CoV-2-specific TCRs that had been generated with the MIRA antigen-specificity platform. Breadth meant the fraction of unique TCRs that were SARS-CoV-2-associated, whereas depth meant the fraction of total T cells that were SARS-CoV-2-associated. Using the MIRA data, every spike-specific TCR was mapped to the spike region that the TCR reacted to and assigned to either a CD4 or a CD8 class. Log10-transformed breadth and depth values were compared by one-way ANOVA with Sidak's multiple comparisons tests. Sourced from immuneACCESS, this table was stored by TCRdb with only in-frame sequences that have V and J called. A share of the clones is absent; for the studies checked, an unresolved V gene accounts for under half, and the remainder has no known explanation. The V and J calls and clone size were taken over from that table, and D and trimming were inferred from the DNA. The sample table lists 130,000 to 150,000 clones, about nine tenths of them with a count of one. The ten biggest clones cover about 3% of the sample.

In the paper's terms, the time point label means: baseline before first vaccination. The treatment or condition tag for this specimen amounts to: meningococcal conjugate vaccine given as trial control. The vaccinee samples were drawn from two UK trials, COV001 and COV002, one of which was a single-blind randomized controlled phase 2/3 trial testing AZD1222 (ChAdOx1 nCoV-19) in healthy adults. Trial participant PBMC samples were collected at day 0 and day 28 after the second dose for TCRbeta chain sequencing. The record originates from a study of T cell responses to AZD1222 COVID-19 vaccine (dated by TCRdb to the early 2020s). In the study overall: A total of approximately 250 trial participants underwent TCR sequencing, of whom approximately 200 had received two doses of AZD1222 and around 26 had received two doses of the MenACWY control vaccine. Trial participants were enrolled by age into subgroups of 18-55, 56-69 and 70-plus years, and roughly 150, 30 and 60 TCR-sequenced participants, respectively, were included in these subgroups. Study-wide findings and limitations: Participants were mostly white British, with more females than males. The authors suggested clonal diversity may have been underestimated. Because no day 14 peak-response samples were available, repertoires were characterized only after the peak T cell response. Conclusions about previously exposed vaccinees were limited because only six AZD1222 recipients were SARS-CoV-2 seropositive at baseline. In the small 56-69-year group, the increase in depth fell short of significance, most likely because of low power. Epitopes outside the regions mutated in the B.1.351 and B.1.1.7 variants were reportedly recognized by nearly half of the unique spike-specific TCRs. Vaccine-associated CD4 TCRs spanned the whole spike protein, with dominant responses in regions 160-218 and 743-854. Spike-specific TCR breadth and depth rose significantly after two AZD1222 doses compared with day 0 and with MenACWY recipients.

Clipping removes 4 bases from V and 4 bases from J, with 10 as the unmatched junction base count. The CDR3 starts with the cysteine, ends with the phenylalanine, and has 16 residues. The only DNA kept is the CDR3, 48 bases in frame from the first base. Based on the germline V gene, the CDR1 and CDR2 sequences are SGHDT and YYEEEE. The sequence derives from an adult in good health. Sequences were derived from peripheral blood, sampled on day 0 of MenACWY control vaccination. The rearrangement joined TRBV5-6 to TRBJ2-1; 8 middle bases align to TRBD1. CDR3 protein: CASSIQTGAQYNEQFF. The nucleotide sequence reads as follows: TGTGCCAGCAGCATACAGACAGGGGCGCAATACAATGAGCAGTTCTTC. With the rest looked up from the reference TRBV5-6 and TRBJ2-1 genes rather than sequenced, the full variable domain is DAGVTQSPTHLIKTRGQQVTLRCSPKSGHDTVSWYQQALGQGPQFIFQYYEEEERQRGNFPDRFSGHQFPNYSSELNVNALLLGDSALYLCASSIQTGAQYNEQFFGPGTRLTVL.